The rows below give T cell receptor beta chains drawn from one sample of a study of T-cell reconstitution after alpha-beta-depleted transplantation in children. MiXCR, run by TCRdb on the PCR reads, gives a single entry per CDR3 protein. The sample lists more than 100,000 distinct CDR3 sequences, about 21% seen once, with over 9.5% in the top ten. The specimen comprised PBMCs, mostly from graft donor cells, sampled 180 days after TCRalphabeta/CD19-depleted stem cell transplant. The receptors were gathered from a male patient aged 2 to 9 who had a stem cell transplant for chronic granulomatous disease, so the T cells may come from the graft donor. Both conserved end residues are part of each CDR3. A D gene is named only where the DNA matches it firmly. Expanded clones are given a class, and other clones once, few, many or no size at all.

V gene	D gene	clone size	J gene	CDR3 DNA	CDR3 protein
TRBV20-1	NA	few	TRBJ2-7	TGCAGTGCTAGAGGGACATTCCTTGTGTCCTACGAGCAGTACTTC	CSARGTFLVSYEQYF
TRBV6-5	TRBD2	many	TRBJ2-3	TGTGCCAGCAGTTATGCCGTGGGGACTAGTACTGATACGCAGTATTTT	CASSYAVGTSTDTQYF
TRBV20-1	NA	many	TRBJ1-5	TGCAGTGCTAGAGTCCTAACACCGGGGCTTAATCAGCCCCAGCATTTT	CSARVLTPGLNQPQHF
TRBV29-1	TRBD1	few	TRBJ2-7	TGCAGCGTCAGGGGACAGTACTACGAGCAGTACTTC	CSVRGQYYEQYF
TRBV29-1	TRBD1	many	TRBJ2-7	TGCAGCGTCGGACAGGGTATCTACGAGCAGTACTTC	CSVGQGIYEQYF
TRBV7-6	TRBD1	many	TRBJ2-7	TGTGCCAGCAGCTTCGGGACAGGTACCTACGAGCAGTACTTC	CASSFGTGTYEQYF
TRBV5-1	NA	NA	TRBJ2-7	TGCGCCAGCAGCTTGGGGACACACTACGAGCAGTACTTC	CASSLGTHYEQYF
TRBV4-3	TRBD2	NA	TRBJ2-1	TGCGCCAGCAGCCAAGGTGTTTATAGCGGGGGGAACAATGAGCAGTTCTTC	CASSQGVYSGGNNEQFF
TRBV18	TRBD1	many	TRBJ2-1	TGTGCCAGCTCTCAAACCGTTGGACAGGGGGTCCGGGAGCAGTTCTTC	CASSQTVGQGVREQFF
TRBV5-5	NA	many	TRBJ2-1	TGTGCCAGCAGCCGAACTAGCTGGTCCTACAATGAGCAGTTCTTC	CASSRTSWSYNEQFF
TRBV12-3/TRBV12-4	NA	many	TRBJ2-1	TGTGCCAGCAGTTTAAATGAGCAGTTCTTC	CASSLNEQFF
TRBV5-1	NA	NA	TRBJ2-5	TGCGCCAGCAGCTTGGATGGGGGTCGGCAAGAGACCCAGTACTTC	CASSLDGGRQETQYF
TRBV9	NA	NA	TRBJ2-2	TGTGCCAGCAGCGTAGCGGGGGTGAGGTCCGGGGAGCTGTTTTTT	CASSVAGVRSGELFF
TRBV20-1	NA	few	TRBJ2-1	TGCAGTGCTTTTGTTACGGGAGATAACAATGAGCAGTTCTTC	CSAFVTGDNNEQFF
TRBV20-1	NA	NA	TRBJ2-7	TGCAGTGCTAGAGATGACAGGGGAGGGGGCTGGGAGCAGTACTTC	CSARDDRGGGWEQYF
TRBV10-3	NA	few	TRBJ2-2	TGTGCCATCAGAAGGGCTGCGAACACCGGGGAGCTGTTTTTT	CAIRRAANTGELFF
TRBV5-1	NA	few	TRBJ2-1	TGCGCCAGCAGCTTGACAGGGACTGACAATGAGCAGTTCTTC	CASSLTGTDNEQFF
TRBV5-1	NA	many	TRBJ2-3	TGCGCCAGCAGCGGATGGGAGGCAGATACGCAGTATTTT	CASSGWEADTQYF
TRBV7-2	TRBD1	NA	TRBJ2-2	TGTGCCAGCAGCGAGACAGGGGGGTACACCGGGGAGCTGTTTTTT	CASSETGGYTGELFF
TRBV29-1	TRBD1	few	TRBJ2-7	TGCAGCGTTCTCAAACAGGGGTTTTACGACGAGCAGTACTTC	CSVLKQGFYDEQYF
TRBV4-3	NA	few	TRBJ1-1	TGCGCCAGCAGCCACCCGGGAAGGGCTGAAGCTTTCTTT	CASSHPGRAEAFF
TRBV25-1	NA	NA	TRBJ2-1	TGTGCCAGCAGTGGTCAGGGGGGGGTTGCCAATGAGCAGTTCTTC	CASSGQGGVANEQFF
TRBV12-3/TRBV12-4	NA	NA	TRBJ2-1	TGTGCCCTCTCTGGCCCGGGGACAACCTTAAGTAACTCCTACAATGAGCAGTTCTTC	CALSGPGTTLSNSYNEQFF
TRBV10-3	NA	many	TRBJ2-3	TGTGCCATCAGTGGGATAAGCTCCACAGATACGCAGTATTTT	CAISGISSTDTQYF
TRBV7-2	NA	many	TRBJ2-3	TGTGCCAGCACCCCCGCGTACACAGATACGCAGTATTTT	CASTPAYTDTQYF
TRBV10-3	TRBD1	NA	TRBJ2-3	TGTGCCATCAGCCCCCTTGGACAGGGCGCAGATACGCAGTATTTT	CAISPLGQGADTQYF
TRBV5-6	NA	once	TRBJ2-2	TGTGCCAGCAGCCCGGCGTTGTGGCGCGCCTCGGGCGGGGAGCTGTTTTTT	CASSPALWRASGGELFF
TRBV20-1	NA	many	TRBJ1-5	TGCAGTGCTAGAGGGGTCAATCAGCCCCAGCATTTT	CSARGVNQPQHF